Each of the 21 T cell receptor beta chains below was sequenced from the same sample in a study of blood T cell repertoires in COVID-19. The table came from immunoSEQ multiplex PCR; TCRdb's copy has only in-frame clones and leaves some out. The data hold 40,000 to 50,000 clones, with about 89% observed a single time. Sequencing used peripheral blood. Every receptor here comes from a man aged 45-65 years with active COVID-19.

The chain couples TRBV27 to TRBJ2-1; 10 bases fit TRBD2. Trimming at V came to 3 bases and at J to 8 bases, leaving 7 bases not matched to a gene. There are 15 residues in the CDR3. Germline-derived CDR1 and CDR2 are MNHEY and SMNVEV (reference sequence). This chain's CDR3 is CASSFMASGSHEQFF. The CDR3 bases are TGTGCCAGCAGTTTCATGGCTAGCGGGAGCCATGAGCAGTTCTTC.

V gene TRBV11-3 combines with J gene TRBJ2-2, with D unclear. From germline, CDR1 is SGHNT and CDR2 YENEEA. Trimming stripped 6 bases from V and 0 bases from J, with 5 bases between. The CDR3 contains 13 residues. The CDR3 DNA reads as TGTGCCAGCAGGGCCACGAACACCGGGGAGCTGTTTTTT. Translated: CASRATNTGELFF.

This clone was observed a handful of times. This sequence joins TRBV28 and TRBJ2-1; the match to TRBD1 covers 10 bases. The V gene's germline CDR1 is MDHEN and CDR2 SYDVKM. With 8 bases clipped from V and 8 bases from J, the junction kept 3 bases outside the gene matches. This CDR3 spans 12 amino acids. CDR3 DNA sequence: TGTGCCAGCGACAGGGGGCCTGATGAGCAGTTCTTC. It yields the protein CASDRGPDEQFF.

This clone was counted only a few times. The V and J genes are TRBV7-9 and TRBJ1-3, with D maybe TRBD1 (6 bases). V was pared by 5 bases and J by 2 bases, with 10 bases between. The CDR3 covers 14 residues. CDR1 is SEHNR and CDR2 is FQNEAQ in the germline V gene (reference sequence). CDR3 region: CASSTQGPGNTIYF. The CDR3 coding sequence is TGTGCCAGCAGCACACAGGGCCCTGGAAACACCATATATTTT.

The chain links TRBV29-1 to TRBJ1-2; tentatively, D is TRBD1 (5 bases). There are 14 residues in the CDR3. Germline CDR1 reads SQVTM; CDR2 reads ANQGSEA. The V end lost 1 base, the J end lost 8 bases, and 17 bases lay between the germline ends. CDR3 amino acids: CSVEGLRVSGGYTF. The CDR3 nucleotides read TGCAGCGTTGAAGGCCTCAGGGTGTCGGGCGGCTACACCTTC.

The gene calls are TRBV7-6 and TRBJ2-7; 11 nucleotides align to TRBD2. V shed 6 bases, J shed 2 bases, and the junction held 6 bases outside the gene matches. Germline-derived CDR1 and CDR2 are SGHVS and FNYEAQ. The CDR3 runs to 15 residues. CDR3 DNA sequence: TGTGCCAGCAGTCCAACTAGCGGGAGTCCCTACGAGCAGTACTTC. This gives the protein CASSPTSGSPYEQYF.

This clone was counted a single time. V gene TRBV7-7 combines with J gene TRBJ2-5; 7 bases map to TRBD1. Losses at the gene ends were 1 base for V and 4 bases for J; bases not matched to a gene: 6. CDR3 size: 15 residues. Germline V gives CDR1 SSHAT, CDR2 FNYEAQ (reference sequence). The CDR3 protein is CASSLGGTEGETQYF. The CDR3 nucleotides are TGTGCCAGCAGCTTAGGGGGGACAGAGGGAGAGACCCAGTACTTC.

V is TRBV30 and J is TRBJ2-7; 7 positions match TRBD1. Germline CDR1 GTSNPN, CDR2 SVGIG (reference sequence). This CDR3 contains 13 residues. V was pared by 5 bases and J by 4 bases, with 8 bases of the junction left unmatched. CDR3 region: CAWGRGTAYEQYF. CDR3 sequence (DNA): TGTGCCTGGGGTCGTGGGACAGCTTACGAGCAGTACTTC.

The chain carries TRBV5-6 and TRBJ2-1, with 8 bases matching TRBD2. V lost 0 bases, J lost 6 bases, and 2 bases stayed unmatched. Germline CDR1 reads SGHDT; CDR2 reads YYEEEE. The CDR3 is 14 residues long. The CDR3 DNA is TGTGCCAGCAGCTTGGCACTAGCGGCCAATGAGCAGTTCTTC. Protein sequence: CASSLALAANEQFF.

The CDR3 sequence is CASSLGGQGHYYEQYF. CDR3 bases: TGCGCCAGCAGCTTGGGCGGACAGGGCCACTACTACGAGCAGTACTTC. The V gene is TRBV5-1, the J gene TRBJ2-7; 8 bases are a match to TRBD1. The CDR3 has 16 residues. V lost 0 bases, J lost 3 bases, and 8 bases stayed unmatched. The germline V gene encodes CDR1 SGHRS and CDR2 YFSETQ.

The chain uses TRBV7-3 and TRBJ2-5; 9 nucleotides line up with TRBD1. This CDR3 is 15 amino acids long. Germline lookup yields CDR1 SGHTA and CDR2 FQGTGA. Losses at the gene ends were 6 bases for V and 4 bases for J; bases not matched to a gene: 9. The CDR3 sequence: CASSIGQGWGETQYF. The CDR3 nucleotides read TGTGCCAGCAGTATCGGACAGGGGTGGGGAGAGACCCAGTACTTC.

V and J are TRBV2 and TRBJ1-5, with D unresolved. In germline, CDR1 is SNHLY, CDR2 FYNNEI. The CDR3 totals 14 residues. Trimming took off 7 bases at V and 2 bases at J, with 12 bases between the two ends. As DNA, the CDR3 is TGTGCCAGCAAGAAGGAGGGTGGCAATCAGCCCCAGCATTTT. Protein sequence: CASKKEGGNQPQHF.

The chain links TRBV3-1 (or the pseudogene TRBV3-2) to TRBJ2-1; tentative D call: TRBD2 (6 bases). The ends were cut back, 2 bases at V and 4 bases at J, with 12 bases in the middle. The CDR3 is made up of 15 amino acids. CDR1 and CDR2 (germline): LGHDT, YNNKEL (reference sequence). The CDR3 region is CASSQRGLGYNEQFF. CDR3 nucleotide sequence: TGTGCCAGCAGCCAAAGGGGACTCGGTTACAATGAGCAGTTCTTC.

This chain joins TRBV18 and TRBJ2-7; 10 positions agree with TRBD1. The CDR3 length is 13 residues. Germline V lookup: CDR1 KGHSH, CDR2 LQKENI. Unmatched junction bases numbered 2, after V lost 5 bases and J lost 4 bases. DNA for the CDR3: TGTGCCAGCTCATCGGGACAGGGGTACGAGCAGTACTTC. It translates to CASSSGQGYEQYF.

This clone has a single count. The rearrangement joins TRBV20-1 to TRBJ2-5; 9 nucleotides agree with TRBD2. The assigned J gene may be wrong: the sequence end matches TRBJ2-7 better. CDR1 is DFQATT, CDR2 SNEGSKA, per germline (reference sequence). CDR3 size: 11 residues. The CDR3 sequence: CSLAGSYEQYF. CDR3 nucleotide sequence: TGCAGCCTAGCGGGAAGCTACGAGCAGTACTTC.

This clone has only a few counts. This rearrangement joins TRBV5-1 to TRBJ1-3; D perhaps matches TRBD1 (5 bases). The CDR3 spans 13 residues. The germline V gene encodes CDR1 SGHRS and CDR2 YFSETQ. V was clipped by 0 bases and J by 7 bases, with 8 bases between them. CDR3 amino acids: CASSLAGGNTIYF. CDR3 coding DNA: TGCGCCAGCAGCTTGGCCGGGGGGAACACCATATATTTT.

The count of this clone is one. The CDR3 nucleotides read TGTGCCGCGGGGCAGGGGGATTATAGCAATCAGCCCCAGCATTTT. This encodes CAAGQGDYSNQPQHF. This sequence joins TRBV19 and TRBJ1-5; 7 bases fit TRBD1. Germline V gene lookup returns CDR1 LNHDA and CDR2 SQIVND (reference sequence). V lost 11 bases, J lost 0 bases, and 10 bases stayed unmatched. The length of the CDR3 is 15 residues.

The CDR3 protein is CATSPSSGSHYNEQFF. For the CDR3, the DNA is TGTGCCACCAGCCCATCTAGCGGGAGTCACTACAATGAGCAGTTCTTC. This rearrangement joins TRBV15 to TRBJ2-1; 10 bases agree with TRBD2. The germline CDR1 and CDR2 sequences are LNHNV and YYDKDF (reference sequence). With V trimmed by 5 bases and J by 3 bases, 7 bases remained unmatched. The CDR3 is 16 residues long.

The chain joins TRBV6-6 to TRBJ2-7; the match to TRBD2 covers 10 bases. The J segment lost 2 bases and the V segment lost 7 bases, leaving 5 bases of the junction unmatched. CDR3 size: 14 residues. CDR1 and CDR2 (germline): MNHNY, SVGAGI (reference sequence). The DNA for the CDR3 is TGTGCCAGCACCGGACTAGCGGAGACCTACGAGCAGTACTTC. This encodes CASTGLAETYEQYF.

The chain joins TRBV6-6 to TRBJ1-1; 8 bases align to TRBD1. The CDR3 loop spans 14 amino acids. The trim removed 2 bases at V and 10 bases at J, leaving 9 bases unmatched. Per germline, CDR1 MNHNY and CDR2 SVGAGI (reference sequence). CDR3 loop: CASSYGDRSGGAFF. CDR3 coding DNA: TGTGCCAGCAGTTACGGGGACAGGTCCGGTGGAGCTTTCTTT.

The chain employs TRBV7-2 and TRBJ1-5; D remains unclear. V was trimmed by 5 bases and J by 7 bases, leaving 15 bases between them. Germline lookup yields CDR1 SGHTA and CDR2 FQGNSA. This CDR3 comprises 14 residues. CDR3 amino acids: CASSVDSVWQPQHF. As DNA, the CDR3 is TGTGCCAGCAGCGTAGATAGCGTATGGCAGCCCCAGCATTTT.